This T cell receptor beta chain emerged from a study of regulatory T cells in long-lasting Graves disease. Time point specified: persistent/refractory GD, antithyroid drugs over 5 years with positive TRAb. Extracted PBMC RNA gave rise to the TCR library. CDR3 size: 15 residues. Trimming removed 0 bases from V and 4 bases from J, with 10 bases in between. The germline V gene has CDR1 MNHEY and CDR2 SVGEGT. Researchers made TCR beta libraries by using iRepertoire HTBI primers and running Arm-PCR on CDR3 regions. Each CDR3 protein is one row after TCRdb ran MiXCR on the multiplex PCR reads. Of approximately 400,000 distinct CDR3 sequences in the sample, about a fifth were seen once.

The chain is built from TRBV6-2 or TRBV6-3 and TRBJ1-3; TRBD1 might be the D (5 bases). This sample comprised peripheral blood mononuclear cells (PBMCs), obtained when the disease was refractory, from a patient treated with antithyroid drugs. This receptor was identified in a female donor with Graves disease. The CDR3 sequence is CASSYSIGGGNTIYF. The CDR3 coding sequence is TGTGCCAGCAGTTACTCGATTGGGGGAGGAAACACCATATATTTT.